Listed below are T cell receptor beta chains from one sample, sequenced in a study of cytomegalovirus exposure and HLA in healthy donors. The assay was immunoSEQ multiplex PCR, and TCRdb's table has in-frame clones only and misses some. The table shows approximately 200,000 clones, with around 74% occurring only once. Sequencing was performed on PBMCs. These receptors all stem from a girl aged 10 to 17 in good health and CMV-seropositive. Each CDR3 is given with its conserved first and last residue. A D gene is named only where the DNA matches it firmly. A clone size is listed for some rows: how often the clone was seen (once, few, many), or a class if it is expanded.

J gene,V gene,D gene,clone size,CDR3 protein,CDR3 DNA
TRBJ2-3,TRBV6-1,-,-,CASSEQGAATDTQYF,TGTGCCAGCAGTGAACAAGGGGCAGCTACAGATACGCAGTATTTT
TRBJ1-6,TRBV27,-,-,CASSPQGRGGRSSPLHF,TGTGCCAGCAGTCCCCAGGGACGGGGGGGCCGGAGTTCACCCCTCCACTTT
TRBJ2-1,TRBV5-5,TRBD1,-,CASSTAGTGSDNEQFF,TGTGCCAGCAGCACAGCCGGGACAGGGTCGGACAATGAGCAGTTCTTC
TRBJ2-1,TRBV7-8,TRBD2,-,CASSLRAGGIDEQFF,TGTGCCAGCAGCTTAAGAGCGGGGGGGATCGATGAGCAGTTCTTC
TRBJ2-7,TRBV7-8,TRBD2,-,CASSSSGLAGYSTYEQYF,TGTGCCAGCAGCTCCTCGGGACTAGCGGGGTATTCGACCTACGAGCAGTACTTC
TRBJ2-2,TRBV5-5,-,-,CASSLGAAGRITGELFF,TGTGCCAGCAGCTTGGGGGCCGCGGGGAGGATCACCGGGGAGCTGTTTTTT
TRBJ2-5,TRBV5-4,TRBD2,once,CASSLEGSKRGGLGTQYF,TGTGCCAGCAGCTTGGAGGGTTCGAAGCGGGGGGGATTAGGGACCCAGTACTTC
TRBJ2-2,TRBV7-2,-,once,CASSPSGNTGELFF,TGTGCCAGCAGCCCTTCGGGGAACACCGGGGAGCTGTTTTTT
TRBJ2-1,TRBV19,-,-,CASSSASAAYNEQFF,TGTGCCAGTAGTAGTGCTAGCGCCGCCTACAATGAGCAGTTCTTC
TRBJ2-2,TRBV11-2,TRBD1,-,CASRNTGDTNTGELFF,TGTGCCAGCAGAAATACAGGGGACACGAACACCGGGGAGCTGTTTTTT
TRBJ2-1,TRBV4-3,-,-,CASSQGGGRYNEQFF,TGCGCCAGCAGCCAAGGAGGGGGAAGGTACAATGAGCAGTTCTTC
TRBJ1-2,TRBV10-1,-,-,CASSSDRFGGYTF,TGCGCCAGCAGTAGCGACAGATTCGGGGGCTACACCTTC
TRBJ1-1,TRBV30,-,-,CAWAPRNTEAFF,TGTGCCTGGGCGCCTAGGAACACTGAAGCTTTCTTT
TRBJ1-2,TRBV5-1,-,-,CASSKRTDFEGYTF,TGCGCCAGCAGTAAGCGGACAGACTTTGAGGGCTACACCTTC
TRBJ2-1,TRBV4-3,TRBD2,-,CASSQDAGGNEQFF,TGCGCCAGCAGCCAAGATGCCGGGGGGAATGAGCAGTTCTTC
TRBJ1-6,TRBV6-6,TRBD1,-,CASSSSGTGRSPLHF,TGTGCCAGCAGCTCTTCCGGGACAGGGCGATCACCCCTCCACTTT